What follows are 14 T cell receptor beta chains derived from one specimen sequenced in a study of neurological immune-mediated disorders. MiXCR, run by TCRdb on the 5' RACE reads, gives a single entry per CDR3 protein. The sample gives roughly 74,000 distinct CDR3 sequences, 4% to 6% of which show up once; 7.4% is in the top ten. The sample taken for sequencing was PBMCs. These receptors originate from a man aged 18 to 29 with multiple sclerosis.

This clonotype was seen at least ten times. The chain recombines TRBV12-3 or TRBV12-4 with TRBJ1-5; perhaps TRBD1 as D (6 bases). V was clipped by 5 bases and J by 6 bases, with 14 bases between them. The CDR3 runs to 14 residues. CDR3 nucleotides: TGTGCCAGCAGTCCGAGCAGGGGCAGTCAGCCCCAGCATTTT. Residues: CASSPSRGSQPQHF.

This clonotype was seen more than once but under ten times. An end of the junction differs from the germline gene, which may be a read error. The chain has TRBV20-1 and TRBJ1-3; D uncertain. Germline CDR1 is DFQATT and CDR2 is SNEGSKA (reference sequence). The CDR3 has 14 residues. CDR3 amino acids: CSARDPRGGKTIYF. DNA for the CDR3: TGCAGTGCTAGAGACCCGCGGGGAGGAAAAACCATATATTTT.

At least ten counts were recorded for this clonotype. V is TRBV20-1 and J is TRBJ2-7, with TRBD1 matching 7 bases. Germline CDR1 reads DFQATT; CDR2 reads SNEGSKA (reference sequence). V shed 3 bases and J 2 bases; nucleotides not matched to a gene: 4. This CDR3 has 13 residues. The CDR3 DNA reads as TGCAGTGCTAGGGGCGACAGGGCCTACGAGCAGTACTTC. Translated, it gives CSARGDRAYEQYF.

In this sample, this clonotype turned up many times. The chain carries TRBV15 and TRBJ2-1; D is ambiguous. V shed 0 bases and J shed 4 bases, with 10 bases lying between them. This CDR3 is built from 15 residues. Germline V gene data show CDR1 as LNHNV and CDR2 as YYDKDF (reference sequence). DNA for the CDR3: TGTGCCACCAGCAGAGATTTAGGGCCTTACAATGAGCAGTTCTTC. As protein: CATSRDLGPYNEQFF.

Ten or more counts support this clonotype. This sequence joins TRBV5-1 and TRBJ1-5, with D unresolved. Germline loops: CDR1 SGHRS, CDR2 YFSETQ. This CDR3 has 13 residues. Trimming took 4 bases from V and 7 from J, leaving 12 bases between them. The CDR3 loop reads CASSLDVGQPQHF. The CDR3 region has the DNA TGCGCCAGCAGCCTTGACGTAGGACAGCCCCAGCATTTT.

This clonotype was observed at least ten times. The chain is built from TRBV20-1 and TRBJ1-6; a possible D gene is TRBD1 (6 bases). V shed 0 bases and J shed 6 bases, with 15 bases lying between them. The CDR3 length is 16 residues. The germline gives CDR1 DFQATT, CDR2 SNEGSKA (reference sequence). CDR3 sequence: CSARDGGGASNSPLHF. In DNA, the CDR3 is TGCAGTGCTAGAGATGGGGGGGGCGCAAGTAATTCACCCCTCCACTTT.

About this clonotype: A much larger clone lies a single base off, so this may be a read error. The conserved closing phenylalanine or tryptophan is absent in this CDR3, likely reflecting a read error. In DNA, the CDR3 is TGCAGTGCTAGTAGCTCTGGAAACACCATATATATT. Residues: CSASSSGNTIYI. This chain links TRBV20-1 with TRBJ1-3; D unresolved. Trimming removed 3 bases from V and 0 bases from J, with 3 bases in between. Germline CDR1 DFQATT, CDR2 SNEGSKA (reference sequence). This CDR3 has 12 residues.

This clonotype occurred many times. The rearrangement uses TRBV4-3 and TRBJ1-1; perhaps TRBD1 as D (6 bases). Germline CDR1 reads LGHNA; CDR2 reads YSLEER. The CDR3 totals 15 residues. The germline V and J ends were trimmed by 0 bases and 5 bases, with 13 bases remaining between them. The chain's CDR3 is CASSQDHTGWTEAFF. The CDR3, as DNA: TGCGCCAGCAGCCAAGATCATACAGGGTGGACTGAAGCTTTCTTT.

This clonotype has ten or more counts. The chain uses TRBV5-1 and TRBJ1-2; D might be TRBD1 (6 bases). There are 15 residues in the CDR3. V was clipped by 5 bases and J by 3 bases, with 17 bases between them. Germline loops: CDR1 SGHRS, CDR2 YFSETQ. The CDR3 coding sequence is TGCGCCAGCAGATCGGTGGGCAGGGGACACTATGGCTACACCTTC. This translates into CASRSVGRGHYGYTF. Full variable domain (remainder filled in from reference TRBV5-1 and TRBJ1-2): KAGVTQTPRYLIKTRGQQVTLSCSPISGHRSVSWYQQTPGQGLQFLFEYFSETQRNKGNFPGRFSGRQFSNSRSEMNVSTLELGDSALYLCASRSVGRGHYGYTFGSGTRLTVV.

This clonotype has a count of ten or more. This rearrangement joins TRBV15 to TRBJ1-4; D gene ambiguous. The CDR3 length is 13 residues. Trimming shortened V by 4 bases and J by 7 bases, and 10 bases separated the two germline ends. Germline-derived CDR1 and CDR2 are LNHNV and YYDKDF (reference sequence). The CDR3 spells CATSINSGEKLFF. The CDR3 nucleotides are TGTGCCACCAGCATAAACTCGGGTGAAAAACTGTTTTTT.

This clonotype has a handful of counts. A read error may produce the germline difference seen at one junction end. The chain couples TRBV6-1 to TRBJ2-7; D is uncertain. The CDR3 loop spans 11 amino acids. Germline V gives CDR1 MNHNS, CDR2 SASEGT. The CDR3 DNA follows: TGTGCCACCTATTACTCCGACGAGCAGTACTTC. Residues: CATYYSDEQYF.

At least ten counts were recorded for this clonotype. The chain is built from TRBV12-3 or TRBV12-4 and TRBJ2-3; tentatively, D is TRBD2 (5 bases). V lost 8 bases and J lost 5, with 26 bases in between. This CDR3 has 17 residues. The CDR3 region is CASGPLIGRVFVDTQYF. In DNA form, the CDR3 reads TGTGCCAGCGGCCCCCTAATAGGGCGGGTTTTCGTAGATACGCAGTATTTT.

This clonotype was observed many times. The CDR3 is CSARDKRQGNSPLHF. CDR3 nucleotide sequence: TGCAGTGCTAGAGATAAGAGACAGGGGAATTCACCCCTCCACTTT. The rearrangement uses TRBV20-1 and TRBJ1-6; 8 positions match TRBD1. V was pared by 0 bases and J by 7 bases, with 5 bases of the junction left unmatched. The CDR3 has 15 residues. Germline-derived CDR1 and CDR2 are DFQATT and SNEGSKA (reference sequence).

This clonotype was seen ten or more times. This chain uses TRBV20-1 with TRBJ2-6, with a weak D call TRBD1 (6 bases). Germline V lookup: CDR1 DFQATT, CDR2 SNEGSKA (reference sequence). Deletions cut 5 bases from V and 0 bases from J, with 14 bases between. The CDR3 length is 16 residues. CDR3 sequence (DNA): TGCAGTGCTGGGATGACAGGACTCTCTGGGGCCAACGTCCTGACTTTC. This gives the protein CSAGMTGLSGANVLTF.